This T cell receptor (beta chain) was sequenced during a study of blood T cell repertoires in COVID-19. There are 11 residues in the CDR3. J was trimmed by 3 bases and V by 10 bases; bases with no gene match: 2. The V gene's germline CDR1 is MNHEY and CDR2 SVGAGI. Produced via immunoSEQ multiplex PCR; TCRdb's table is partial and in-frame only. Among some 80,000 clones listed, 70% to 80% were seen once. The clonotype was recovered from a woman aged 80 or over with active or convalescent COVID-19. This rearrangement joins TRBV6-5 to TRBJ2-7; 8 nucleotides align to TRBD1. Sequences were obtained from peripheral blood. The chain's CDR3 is CANGQGYEQYF. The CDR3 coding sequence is TGTGCCAACGGACAGGGCTACGAGCAGTACTTC.